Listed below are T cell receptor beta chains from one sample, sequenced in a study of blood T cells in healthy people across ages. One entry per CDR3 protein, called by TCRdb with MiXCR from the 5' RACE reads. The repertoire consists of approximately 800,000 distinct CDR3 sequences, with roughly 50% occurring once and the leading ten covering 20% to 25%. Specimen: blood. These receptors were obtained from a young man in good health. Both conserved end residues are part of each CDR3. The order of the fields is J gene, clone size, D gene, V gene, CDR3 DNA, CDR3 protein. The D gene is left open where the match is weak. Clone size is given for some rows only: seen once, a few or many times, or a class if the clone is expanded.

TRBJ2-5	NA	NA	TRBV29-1	TGCAGCGTTGAAAATGCACGGGGATTACCCCAAGAGACCCAGTACTTC	CSVENARGLPQETQYF
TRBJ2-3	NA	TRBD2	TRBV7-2	TGTGCCAGCAGCTTACGTACCCGGGGGGCAGATACGCAGTATTTT	CASSLRTRGADTQYF
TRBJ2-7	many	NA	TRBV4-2	TGTGCCAGCAGCCAAGATGTGGCTTACGAGCAGTACTTC	CASSQDVAYEQYF
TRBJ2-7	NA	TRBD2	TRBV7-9	TGTGCCAGCAGCTCACGTCCAACCTTTTCAAGGGAGGGCTACGAGCAGTACTTC	CASSSRPTFSREGYEQYF
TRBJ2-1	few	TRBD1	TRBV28	TGTGCCAGCACCCCGGGACAGGGTGGACGCAATGAGCAGTTCTTC	CASTPGQGGRNEQFF
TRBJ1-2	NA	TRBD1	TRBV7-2	TGTGCCAGCAGCCGCAGGGGGAACTATGGCTACACCTTC	CASSRRGNYGYTF
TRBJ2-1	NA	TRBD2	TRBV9	TGTGCCAGCACAAGCGGGGGAGGGGGCAATGAGCAGTTCTTC	CASTSGGGGNEQFF
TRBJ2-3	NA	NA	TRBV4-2	TGTGCCAGCAGCATGGGCGGGGTAAGCACAGATACGCAGTATTTT	CASSMGGVSTDTQYF
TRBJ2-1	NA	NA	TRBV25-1	TGTGCCAGCACGACAGGTAGTTCGTTTGATGAGCAGTTCTTC	CASTTGSSFDEQFF
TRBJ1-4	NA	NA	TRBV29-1	TGCAGCGTTGAGCGTGCAGGGCATGAAAAACTGTTTTTT	CSVERAGHEKLFF
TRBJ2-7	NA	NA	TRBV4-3	TGCGCCAGCAGCCAAGATCTTCAGGGCGCCAGCTACGAGCAGTACTTC	CASSQDLQGASYEQYF
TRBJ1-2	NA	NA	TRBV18	TGTGCCAGCTCACCAACCCTCGACGGCAACTATGGCTACACCTTC	CASSPTLDGNYGYTF
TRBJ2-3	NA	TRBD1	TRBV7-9	TGTGCCAGCAGCTACGGGACAGTTAAAGTAGATACGCAGTATTTT	CASSYGTVKVDTQYF
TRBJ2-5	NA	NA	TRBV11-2	TGTGCCAGCAGCTTTGCGGGATTGGAAGAGACCCAGTACTTC	CASSFAGLEETQYF
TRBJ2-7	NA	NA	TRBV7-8	TGTGCCAGCAGAAATACCGGGACGGGAACCTACGAGCAGTACTTC	CASRNTGTGTYEQYF
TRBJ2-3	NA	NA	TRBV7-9	TGTGCCAGCAGGCCAACATCGTATGACTTCGAAATTCACACAGATACGCAGTATTTT	CASRPTSYDFEIHTDTQYF
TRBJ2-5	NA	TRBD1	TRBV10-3	TGTGCCATCAGTTCCCCACAGGGGGCCCAAGAGACCCAGTACTTC	CAISSPQGAQETQYF
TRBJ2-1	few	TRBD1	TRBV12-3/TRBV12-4	TGTGCCAGCAGACCAGGGCAGGGGGCGGTCGGGTCATATGAGCAGTTCTTC	CASRPGQGAVGSYEQFF
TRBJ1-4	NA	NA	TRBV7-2	TGTGCCAGCAGCTTACCGGAGGGGGACGGAAAAAAACTGTTTTTT	CASSLPEGDGKKLFF
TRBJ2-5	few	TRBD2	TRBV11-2	TGTGCCAGCAGCTCCGCCCTAGCGGGAGTTGGAGAGACCCAGTACTTC	CASSSALAGVGETQYF
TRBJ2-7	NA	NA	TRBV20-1	TGCAGTGCTAGAGATCAAAGGGGCTACGAGCAGTACTTC	CSARDQRGYEQYF
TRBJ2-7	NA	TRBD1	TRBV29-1	TGCAGCGTTGGAACTGGGGGACAGGGAACCTACGAGCAGTACTTC	CSVGTGGQGTYEQYF
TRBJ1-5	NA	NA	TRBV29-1	TGCAGCGTCTCACAGGGAGGTCAGCCCCAGCATTTT	CSVSQGGQPQHF
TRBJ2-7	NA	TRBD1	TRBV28	TGTGCCAGCAGTTTTAAGCCTGGACAGGGGGCCTACGAGCAGTACTTC	CASSFKPGQGAYEQYF
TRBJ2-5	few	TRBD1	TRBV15	TGTGCCACCAGCATTGAAAGGGGGACAGGTCAAGAGACCCAGTACTTC	CATSIERGTGQETQYF
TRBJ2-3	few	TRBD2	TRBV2	TGTGCCAGTAGTGGTTTAGCGGGAAACACAGATACGCAGTATTTT	CASSGLAGNTDTQYF
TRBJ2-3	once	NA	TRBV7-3	TGTGCCAGCGAATCACAGTTCGGTACGCAGTATTTT	CASESQFGTQYF
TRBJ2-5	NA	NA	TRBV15	TGTGCCACCAGCATCAAACCAGGGATCTGGGAGACCCAGTACTTC	CATSIKPGIWETQYF
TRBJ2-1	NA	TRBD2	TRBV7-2	TGTGCCAGCAGCCAGCGGGGGACCCCCGAACGTAATGAGCAGTTCTTC	CASSQRGTPERNEQFF
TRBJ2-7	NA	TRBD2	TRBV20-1	TGCAGTGCTATCCCTAGCGGGCGCTACAATGAGCAGTACTTC	CSAIPSGRYNEQYF
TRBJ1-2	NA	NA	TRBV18	TGTGCCAGCTCACCAGAGGCACTGGGAGGCTACACCTTC	CASSPEALGGYTF
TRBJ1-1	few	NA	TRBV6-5	TGTGCCAGCAGACTCCGGGAGGCAAACACTGAAGCTTTCTTT	CASRLREANTEAFF
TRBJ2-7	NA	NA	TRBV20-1	TGCAGTGTTCAGGGGCGCTCCTACGAGCAGTACTTC	CSVQGRSYEQYF
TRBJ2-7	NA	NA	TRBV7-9	TGTGCCAGCAGCTCCCCCGGGGGCGCCGGCTACGAGCAGTACTTC	CASSSPGGAGYEQYF
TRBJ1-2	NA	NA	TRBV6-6	TGTGCCAGCAGTTCGATCAGGGTTGGCTATGGCTACACCTTC	CASSSIRVGYGYTF
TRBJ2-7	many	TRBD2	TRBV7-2	TGTGCCAGCAGCTTGTCGTCCATCGGGGGGAGCGAGCAGTACTTC	CASSLSSIGGSEQYF
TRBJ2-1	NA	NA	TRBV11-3	TGTGCCAGCAGCCCCACTCCGACTAGTGGATTAGAGTTCTTC	CASSPTPTSGLEFF
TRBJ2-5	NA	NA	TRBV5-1	TGCGCCAGCAGCGGGGGGCGGAAAGAGACCCAGTACTTC	CASSGGRKETQYF
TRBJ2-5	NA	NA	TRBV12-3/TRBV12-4	TGTGCCAGCAGTTTAAAGGCAGGAGGGTGGGAGACCCAGTACTTC	CASSLKAGGWETQYF
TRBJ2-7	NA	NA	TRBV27	TGTGCCAGCAGTTTGAGGACCGTTTCAAGCAGCGAGCAGTACTTC	CASSLRTVSSSEQYF
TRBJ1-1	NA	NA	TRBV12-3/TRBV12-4	TGTGCCAGCAGCCTTCCCCTTCGTGAGGGTGACACTGAAGCTTTCTTT	CASSLPLREGDTEAFF
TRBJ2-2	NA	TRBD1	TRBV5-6	TGTGCCAGCAGCTTCAAAACAGGGGACCCCGGGGAGCTGTTTTTT	CASSFKTGDPGELFF
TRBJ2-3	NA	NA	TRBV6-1	TGTGCCAGCCTAGACTGGGTGGCAGATACGCAGTATTTT	CASLDWVADTQYF
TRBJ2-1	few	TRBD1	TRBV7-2	TGTGCCAGCAGCCCCAGGACAGGGGGGATCAATGAGCAGTTCTTC	CASSPRTGGINEQFF
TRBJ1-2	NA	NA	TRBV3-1	TGTGCCAGCAGCCAAGGTTTCAGGATGGAAGGCTACACCTTC	CASSQGFRMEGYTF
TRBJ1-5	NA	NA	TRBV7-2	TGTGCCAGCAGCCTCCGCGGGGGACAAAATCAGCCCCAGCATTTT	CASSLRGGQNQPQHF
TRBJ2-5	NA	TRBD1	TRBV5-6	TGTGCCAGCAGCGCCCTCCGGGACAGCCAAGAGACCCAGTACTTC	CASSALRDSQETQYF
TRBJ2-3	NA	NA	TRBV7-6	TGTGCCAGCAGCTCAGTTCCGGGACCCCTCACAGATACGCAGTATTTT	CASSSVPGPLTDTQYF
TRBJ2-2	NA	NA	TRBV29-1	TGCAGCGCGGTTATGGGATCTGGGGAGCTGTTTTTT	CSAVMGSGELFF
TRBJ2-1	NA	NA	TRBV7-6	TGTGCCAGCAGCCCAAAAGGACCCACCGATCTAAGTGAGCAGTTCTTC	CASSPKGPTDLSEQFF
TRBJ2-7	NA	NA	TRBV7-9	TGTGCCAGCAGCTTAACAGCCCCGGTGTGGCAGTACTTC	CASSLTAPVWQYF
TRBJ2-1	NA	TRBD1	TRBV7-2	TGTGCCAGCAGCTTCGGACAGGGGGCGCAAAGTGAGCAGTTCTTC	CASSFGQGAQSEQFF
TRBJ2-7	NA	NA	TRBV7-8	TGTGCCAGCAGCTTTATGGTCGGCGAGCAGTACTTC	CASSFMVGEQYF
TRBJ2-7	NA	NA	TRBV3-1	TGTGCCAGCAGCCAAGATTTTGCGGGGTACTCCTACGAGCAGTACTTC	CASSQDFAGYSYEQYF
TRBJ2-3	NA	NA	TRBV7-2	TGTGCCAGCAGCTACCGTCTATGGGATACGCAGTATTTT	CASSYRLWDTQYF